The present TCR beta chain was sequenced within a study of blood T cells in healthy people across ages. The CDR3 has 13 residues. CDR1 SGHAT and CDR2 FQNNGV come from the germline V gene. Study conclusions and caveats: The donors' CMV status was not determined, possibly confounding changes in expanded clonotypes. From one million sequenced T cells, diversity estimates were lower bounds. Roughly linear age-related decline in beta diversity appeared, significant by age around 42. Greater diversity and more naive CD4+ cells were seen in long-lived donors than in aged donors.

Worth noting for this clonotype: Its antigen remains unknown. One end of the junction varies from germline; a read error may be responsible.

A J-beta primer mix and a sample-barcoded 5' primer were used in a second PCR of roughly 6 to 12 cycles. TCRdb re-analysed the 5' RACE reads in MiXCR, keeping a single row per CDR3 protein. Among about 640,000 distinct CDR3 sequences listed, about 54% were seen once. The sample taken for sequencing was blood. The receptor was isolated from a man aged 55 to 70 in good health. The rearrangement links TRBV11-2 to TRBJ2-2, with 8 bases matching TRBD2. The CDR3 bases are TGTGCCAGCAGCTTAGATCTTAGCGGGGAGCCGTTTTTT. It encodes CASSLDLSGEPFF.